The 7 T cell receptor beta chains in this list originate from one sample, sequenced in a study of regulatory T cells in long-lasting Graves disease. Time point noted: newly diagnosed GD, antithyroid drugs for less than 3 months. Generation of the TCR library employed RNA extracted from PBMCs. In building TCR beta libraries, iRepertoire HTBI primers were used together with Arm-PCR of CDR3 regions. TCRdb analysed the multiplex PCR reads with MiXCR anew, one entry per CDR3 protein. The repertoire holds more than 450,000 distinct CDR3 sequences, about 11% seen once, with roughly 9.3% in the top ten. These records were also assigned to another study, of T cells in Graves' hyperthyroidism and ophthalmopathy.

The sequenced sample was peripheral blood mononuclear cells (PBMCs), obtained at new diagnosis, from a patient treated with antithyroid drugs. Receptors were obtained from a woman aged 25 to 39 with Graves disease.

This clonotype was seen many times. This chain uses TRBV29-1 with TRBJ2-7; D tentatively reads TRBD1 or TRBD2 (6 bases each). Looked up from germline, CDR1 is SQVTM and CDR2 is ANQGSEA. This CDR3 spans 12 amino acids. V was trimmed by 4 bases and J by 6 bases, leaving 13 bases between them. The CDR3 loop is CSVVDSGREQYF. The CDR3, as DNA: TGCAGCGTTGTGGACAGCGGGCGCGAGCAGTACTTC.

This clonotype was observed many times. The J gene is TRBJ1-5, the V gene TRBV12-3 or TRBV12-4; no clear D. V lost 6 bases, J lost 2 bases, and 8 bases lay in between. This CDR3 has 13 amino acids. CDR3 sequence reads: CASRKEGNQPQHF. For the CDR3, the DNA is TGTGCCAGCAGAAAGGAGGGCAATCAGCCCCAGCATTTT.

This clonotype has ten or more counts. The CDR3: CASSLGLDSLSIRSNQPQHF. Here the CDR3 DNA reads TGTGCCAGCAGTTTAGGTCTGGACTCCCTCAGTATTAGGAGCAATCAGCCCCAGCATTTT. The rearrangement links TRBV28 to TRBJ1-5; D is ambiguous. Trimming took 2 bases from V and 1 from J, leaving 24 bases between them. Germline CDR1 MDHEN, CDR2 SYDVKM. This CDR3 is built from 20 residues.

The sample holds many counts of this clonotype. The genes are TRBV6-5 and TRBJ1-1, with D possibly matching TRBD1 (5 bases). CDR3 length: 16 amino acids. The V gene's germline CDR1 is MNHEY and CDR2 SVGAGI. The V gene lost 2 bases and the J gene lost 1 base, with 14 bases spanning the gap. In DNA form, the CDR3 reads TGTGCCAGCAGTTACGAGGGCGGCAGGGCGAACACTGAAGCTTTCTTT. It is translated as CASSYEGGRANTEAFF.

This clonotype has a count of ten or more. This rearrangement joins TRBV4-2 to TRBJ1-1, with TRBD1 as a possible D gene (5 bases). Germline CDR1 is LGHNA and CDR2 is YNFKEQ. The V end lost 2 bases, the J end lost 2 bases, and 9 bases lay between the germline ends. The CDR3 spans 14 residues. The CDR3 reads CASSQQRGNTEAFF. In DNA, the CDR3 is TGTGCCAGCAGCCAACAGAGGGGAAACACTGAAGCTTTCTTT.

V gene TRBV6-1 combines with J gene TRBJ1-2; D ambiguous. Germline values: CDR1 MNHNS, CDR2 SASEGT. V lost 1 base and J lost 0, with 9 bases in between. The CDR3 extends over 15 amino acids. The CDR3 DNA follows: TGTGCCAGCAGTGAAGACAGAACTACTAACTATGGCTACACCTTC. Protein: CASSEDRTTNYGYTF.

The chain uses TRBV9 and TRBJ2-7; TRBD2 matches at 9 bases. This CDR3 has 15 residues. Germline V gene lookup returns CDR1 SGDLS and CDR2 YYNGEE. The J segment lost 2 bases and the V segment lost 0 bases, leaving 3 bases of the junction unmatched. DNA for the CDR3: TGTGCCAGCAGCGTAGCTAGCGGGGCAACCTACGAGCAGTACTTC. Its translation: CASSVASGATYEQYF.